This TCR beta chain appears in the sequencing data of a study of cytomegalovirus exposure and HLA in healthy donors. This clone was picked up a small number of times. The trim removed 3 bases at V and 3 bases at J, leaving 2 bases unmatched. Per germline, CDR1 SQVTM and CDR2 ANQGSEA. This CDR3 is built from 13 residues. 13 Jbeta primers and 60 Vbeta primers were used for the PCR. Measured with immunoSEQ multiplex PCR; TCRdb has only the in-frame clones, and not every one. This table has 200,000 or so clones, approximately 88% appearing once. The gene calls are TRBV29-1 and TRBJ1-1, with 9 nucleotides matching TRBD1. Sequencing was done on a sample of PBMCs. The receptor comes from a boy aged 2 to 10 in good health and CMV-seronegative. In DNA form, the CDR3 reads TGCAGCGTTGATAACAGGGGGCACACTGAAGCTTTCTTT. It is translated as CSVDNRGHTEAFF.